This TCR beta chain is drawn from a study of T cells in Graves' hyperthyroidism and ophthalmopathy. RNA transcripts provided the source from which TCR beta CDR3 regions were amplified. HTBI primers were employed in a first-round RT-PCR of the TCR CDR3. TCRdb called the multiplex PCR reads again in MiXCR, with one record for every CDR3 protein. The sample holds around 350,000 distinct CDR3 sequences; approximately 19% are singletons and the top ten take 3% to 4%. The germline V and J ends were trimmed by 1 base and 6 bases, with 15 bases remaining between them. Germline V gene lookup returns CDR1 SGHNT and CDR2 YENEEA. This CDR3 is built from 15 residues. This clonotype showed up many times.

The material sequenced was blood. The sequence was obtained from a woman younger than 30 with Graves' hyperthyroidism. The rearrangement links TRBV11-3 to TRBJ1-1, with no clear D. The DNA for the CDR3 is TGTGCCAGCAGCTTAGGGGAGGGTGAAGAGTCTGAAGCTTTCTTT. Translated, it gives CASSLGEGEESEAFF. The full variable domain, in which reference TRBV11-3 and TRBJ1-1 provide the parts outside the CDR3, is EAGVVQSPRYKIIEKKQPVAFWCNPISGHNTLYWYLQNLGQGPELLIRYENEEAVDDSQLPKDRFSAERLKGVDSTLKIQPAELGDSAVYLCASSLGEGEESEAFFGQGTRLTVV.